Listed below are T cell receptor beta chains from one sample, sequenced in a study of OX40 agonist ivuxolimab in advanced cancers. Profiling relied on immunoSEQ multiplex PCR, and the TCRdb table lists in-frame clones only, not all of them. The profile shows about 70,000 clones, approximately 86% of them singletons. The source was CD4+ or CD8+ T cells sorted from blood, collected in a trial of the OX40 agonist ivuxolimab. These receptors all stem from an adult with an advanced solid tumor such as melanoma, head and neck, liver or kidney cancer. Both conserved end residues are trimmed from each CDR3. A D gene is named only where the DNA matches it firmly.

v_call: TRBV6-5
d_call: -
cdr3_aa: ASRRDRDNSPLH

v_call: TRBV28
d_call: -
cdr3_aa: ASSFPGLQPQH

v_call: TRBV7-9
d_call: -
cdr3_aa: ASSSDLLEQY

v_call: TRBV19
d_call: TRBD1
cdr3_aa: ASQGEGNQPQH

v_call: TRBV5-1
d_call: -
cdr3_aa: ASSPGGGRVPNEQF

v_call: TRBV7-2
d_call: -
cdr3_aa: ASSLQGINSPLH

v_call: TRBV9
d_call: -
cdr3_aa: ASSVRQPYEQY

v_call: TRBV5-1
d_call: -
cdr3_aa: ASSPDGGRGEQY

v_call: TRBV19
d_call: -
cdr3_aa: ASSPYSGEQY

v_call: TRBV28
d_call: TRBD2
cdr3_aa: ASRTSSGVFTDTQY

v_call: TRBV5-6
d_call: -
cdr3_aa: ASSLTGAGPYEQY

v_call: TRBV5-1
d_call: -
cdr3_aa: ASSLEQGDPYEQY

v_call: TRBV7-6
d_call: -
cdr3_aa: ASSSEIYNEQF

v_call: TRBV5-4
d_call: TRBD1
cdr3_aa: ASSTRQGTTNEKLF

v_call: TRBV5-4
d_call: -
cdr3_aa: ASSSGIARSTDTQY

v_call: TRBV6-5
d_call: TRBD1
cdr3_aa: ASSYIRTGQTSPLH

v_call: TRBV7-2
d_call: -
cdr3_aa: ASSLEGGLGYEQY

v_call: TRBV7-2
d_call: -
cdr3_aa: ASNFRADSMNTEAF

v_call: TRBV11-2
d_call: -
cdr3_aa: ASSLSNEQF

v_call: TRBV11-2
d_call: -
cdr3_aa: ASRGPGGARTRSPLH

v_call: TRBV11-3
d_call: TRBD2
cdr3_aa: ASTPGRLAVDNEQF

v_call: TRBV27
d_call: TRBD1
cdr3_aa: ASSSGQGESSYEQY

v_call: TRBV30
d_call: -
cdr3_aa: AWSAGRLGDSNQPQH

v_call: TRBV6-5
d_call: -
cdr3_aa: ASSYSRTDNEQF

v_call: TRBV5-8
d_call: TRBD2
cdr3_aa: ASSLARLAGVDTGELF

v_call: TRBV29-1
d_call: -
cdr3_aa: SVGGTTEAF

v_call: TRBV9
d_call: TRBD2
cdr3_aa: ASSVAFSGGAGEQF

v_call: TRBV19
d_call: TRBD1
cdr3_aa: ASSDRGTGELF

v_call: TRBV6-5
d_call: TRBD1
cdr3_aa: ASSYSGTGGYEQY

v_call: TRBV27
d_call: -
cdr3_aa: ASSSSSRREGQPQH

v_call: TRBV5-5
d_call: -
cdr3_aa: ASSFFENSNQPQH

v_call: TRBV7-2
d_call: TRBD1
cdr3_aa: ASSYRGGGQHEQF